This passage covers 18 T cell receptor beta chains from one sample sequenced in a study of regulatory T cells in long-lasting Graves disease. Both iRepertoire HTBI primers and Arm-PCR of CDR3 regions were used to build the TCR beta libraries. TCRdb analysed the multiplex PCR reads with MiXCR anew, one entry per CDR3 protein. The data contain about 610,000 distinct CDR3 sequences, about 16% of them singletons. Time point denoted: newly diagnosed GD, antithyroid drugs for less than 3 months. PBMCs provided the RNA from which the TCR library was made. This sample also appeared in a second study, on T cells in Graves' hyperthyroidism and ophthalmopathy.

This material consisted of peripheral blood mononuclear cells (PBMCs), taken at new diagnosis, from a patient treated with antithyroid drugs. Receptors originate from a man younger than 35 with Graves disease.

This clonotype was counted at least ten times. The gene calls are TRBV5-1 and TRBJ1-1; the D gene is possibly TRBD1 (6 bases). The CDR3 is 15 residues long. Germline values: CDR1 SGHRS, CDR2 YFSETQ. V was shortened by 4 bases and J by 3 bases, with 16 bases between the two germline ends. This CDR3 is CASSPDLRGYTEAFF. The CDR3 nucleotides read TGCGCCAGCAGCCCCGACCTCAGGGGTTACACTGAAGCTTTCTTT. The full variable domain, completed using reference TRBV5-1 and TRBJ1-1, is KAGVTQTPRYLIKTRGQQVTLSCSPISGHRSVSWYQQTPGQGLQFLFEYFSETQRNKGNFPGRFSGRQFSNSRSEMNVSTLELGDSALYLCASSPDLRGYTEAFFGQGTRLTVV.

This clonotype appeared many times. V gene TRBV27 combines with J gene TRBJ2-1; no reliable D call. The CDR3 is made up of 13 amino acids. CDR1 and CDR2 (germline): MNHEY, SMNVEV (reference sequence). Trimming took off 4 bases at V and 3 bases at J, with 7 bases between the two ends. The CDR3 spells CASSSPFYNEQFF. The CDR3 DNA sequence: TGTGCCAGCAGTTCGCCCTTCTACAATGAGCAGTTCTTC.

This clonotype was recorded a few times. This chain connects TRBV28 to TRBJ2-5; 7 bases map to TRBD2. Germline trimming cut 4 bases from V and 4 bases from J; bases unmatched to any gene: 3. Germline loops: CDR1 MDHEN, CDR2 SYDVKM. This CDR3 is built from 13 residues. Written as DNA, the CDR3 is TGTGCCAGCAGTTGGGGGGGGGGAGAGACCCAGTACTTC. Translation gives CASSWGGGETQYF.

In its sample, this clonotype was seen many times. This chain links TRBV27 with TRBJ1-5, with D unclear. This CDR3 comprises 15 residues. Trimming cost V 2 bases and J 4 bases, with 12 bases left between them. The V gene's germline CDR1 is MNHEY and CDR2 SMNVEV (reference sequence). The CDR3 DNA reads TGTGCCAGCAGTTTAGTCGGTAGCCAAAATCAGCCCCAGCATTTT. Amino acid sequence: CASSLVGSQNQPQHF.

This clonotype was found many times. This rearrangement joins TRBV6-1 to TRBJ2-5, with 8 bases that match TRBD1. The CDR3 sequence is 12 residues long. Germline V gene lookup returns CDR1 MNHNS and CDR2 SASEGT. V lost 11 bases to trimming and J lost 4 bases; unmatched junction nucleotides: 6. CDR3 in DNA: TGTGCCGGAAGACAGGGGCGAGAGACCCAGTACTTC. Its translation is CAGRQGRETQYF.

This clonotype was counted between two and nine times. This rearrangement joins TRBV5-1 to TRBJ2-7; D is unclear. The CDR3 runs 14 residues. Looked up from germline, CDR1 is SGHRS and CDR2 is YFSETQ. The V and J ends lost 2 bases and 3 bases respectively, with 12 bases between them. The CDR3 DNA reads as TGCGCCAGCAGCTTACAGACCTCAGGCTACGAGCAGTACTTC. Translation gives CASSLQTSGYEQYF.

This clonotype has just a few counts. The chain couples TRBV6-1 to TRBJ1-1, with 11 bases identical to TRBD1. The CDR3 length is 13 residues. Germline CDR1 and CDR2: MNHNS and SASEGT. Unmatched junction bases numbered 7, after V lost 6 bases and J lost 10 bases. Here the CDR3 DNA reads TGTGCCAGCAGGGACAGGGGGCTAGAGGGAGCTTTCTTT. It is translated as CASRDRGLEGAFF.

Regarding this clonotype: A much larger clone lies one base from this, so it may be a read error. The DNA is omitted, as the CDR3 cannot be located on it reliably, and the CDR3 follows TCRdb's listing. The chain recombines TRBV30 with TRBJ2-7; the listed D gene, TRBD1, was not tested against the DNA. CDR1 is GTSNPN and CDR2 is SVGIG in the germline V gene (reference sequence). The CDR3 is 14 residues long, ends included. The CDR3 sequence: CAWSVGQGAYERYF.

To note about this clonotype: A read error may account for a junction end that differs from germline. The chain links TRBV7-6 to TRBJ1-5, with D unresolved. The CDR3 has 13 residues. Germline V gene lookup returns CDR1 SGHVS and CDR2 FNYEAQ. CDR3 in amino acids: CASSGGFGSILLF. The CDR3 coding sequence is TGTGCCAGCAGCGGAGGGTTCGGCAGCATCCTGCTCTTT.

J is TRBJ2-1 and V is TRBV14; D not certain. The J call could be wrong; TRBJ2-5 is a better fit for the DNA end. This CDR3 has 13 amino acids. Germline loops: CDR1 SGHDN, CDR2 FVKESK. CDR3 amino acids: CASSQFPRETQYF. The CDR3 nucleotides are TGTGCCAGCAGCCAGTTCCCCAGAGAGACCCAGTACTTC.

The chain is built from TRBV15 and TRBJ2-7, with 8 bases identical to TRBD1. Germline V gives CDR1 LNHNV, CDR2 YYDKDF (reference sequence). The V and J ends lost 8 bases and 2 bases, in that order; junction bases with no gene match: 5. This CDR3 region has 13 residues. CDR3 DNA: TGTGCCACCTCCCAACAGGGGGCCTACGAGCAGTACTTC. This encodes CATSQQGAYEQYF.

The chain combines TRBV5-1 with TRBJ2-1, with TRBD2 identical over 12 bases. CDR3 length equals 19 residues. From germline, CDR1 is SGHRS and CDR2 YFSETQ. Trimming cost V 4 bases and J 3 bases; bases outside gene matches: 14. CDR3 sequence (DNA): TGCGCCAGCAGCGCAACCGGGCTAGCGGGAGGGCGGGGCTACAATGAGCAGTTCTTC. This translates into CASSATGLAGGRGYNEQFF.

At least ten counts were recorded for this clonotype. The V call is TRBV5-1, the J call TRBJ2-1; 11 bases agree with TRBD2. This CDR3 is built from 15 residues. CDR1 is SGHRS and CDR2 is YFSETQ in the germline V gene. J gave up 5 bases and V 6 bases, and 7 bases lay outside the gene matches. The CDR3 DNA sequence: TGCGCCAGCATGTCACTAGCGGGAGTTGACAATGAGCAGTTCTTC. It encodes CASMSLAGVDNEQFF. The full variable domain, rest sourced from reference TRBV5-1 and TRBJ2-1, is KAGVTQTPRYLIKTRGQQVTLSCSPISGHRSVSWYQQTPGQGLQFLFEYFSETQRNKGNFPGRFSGRQFSNSRSEMNVSTLELGDSALYLCASMSLAGVDNEQFFGPGTRLTVL.

The chain combines TRBV28 with TRBJ1-6; 10 positions agree with TRBD1. V shed 5 bases and J 7 bases; nucleotides not matched to a gene: 5. The CDR3 runs to 15 residues. Germline CDR1 reads MDHEN; CDR2 reads SYDVKM. The CDR3 loop is CASSRLGQGNSPLHF. CDR3 sequence (DNA): TGTGCCAGCAGTCGACTGGGACAGGGGAATTCACCCCTCCACTTT.

Comment on this clonotype: This may be a read error: a much more frequent sequence differs by one nucleotide. This rearrangement joins TRBV6-1 to TRBJ1-2, with 9 bases lining up with TRBD1. J lost 4 bases, V lost 8 bases, and 5 bases had no gene match. Germline V gene lookup returns CDR1 MNHNS and CDR2 SASEGT. The CDR3 consists of 13 residues. The CDR3, as DNA: TGTGCCAGCGAACCGGGACAGGGCTATGGCTACACCTTC. It is translated as CASEPGQGYGYTF.

This clonotype was seen ten or more times. The CDR3 region is CASSPRETPYEQYF. The CDR3 DNA is TGTGCCAGCAGCCCACGGGAAACCCCCTACGAGCAGTACTTC. The rearrangement joins TRBV9 to TRBJ2-7, with a weak D call TRBD2 (5 bases). The CDR3 is 14 amino acids. From germline, CDR1 is SGDLS and CDR2 YYNGEE. V lost 4 bases, J lost 2 bases, and 13 bases lay in between.

The CDR3 spells CASSPLGRLYEQYF. CDR3 coding DNA: TGCGCCAGCAGCCCGCTCGGGCGCCTGTACGAGCAGTACTTC. The V gene is TRBV5-1, the J gene TRBJ2-7, with D unresolved. The V end lost 4 bases, the J end lost 4 bases, and 15 bases lay between the germline ends. The length of the CDR3 is 14 residues. The germline gives CDR1 SGHRS, CDR2 YFSETQ.

With respect to this clonotype: A much larger clone differs from this one at a single base, so this may be a read error. The gene calls are TRBV6-2 or TRBV6-3 and TRBJ2-1; D not certain. The end of the DNA fits TRBJ2-7 better, so the J call may be wrong. Germline CDR1 reads MNHEY; CDR2 reads SVGEGT. The CDR3 runs to 15 residues. CDR3 amino acids: CASSEMGNPMNEQYF. The DNA for the CDR3 is TGTGCCAGCAGTGAAATGGGGAACCCAATGAATGAGCAGTACTTC.